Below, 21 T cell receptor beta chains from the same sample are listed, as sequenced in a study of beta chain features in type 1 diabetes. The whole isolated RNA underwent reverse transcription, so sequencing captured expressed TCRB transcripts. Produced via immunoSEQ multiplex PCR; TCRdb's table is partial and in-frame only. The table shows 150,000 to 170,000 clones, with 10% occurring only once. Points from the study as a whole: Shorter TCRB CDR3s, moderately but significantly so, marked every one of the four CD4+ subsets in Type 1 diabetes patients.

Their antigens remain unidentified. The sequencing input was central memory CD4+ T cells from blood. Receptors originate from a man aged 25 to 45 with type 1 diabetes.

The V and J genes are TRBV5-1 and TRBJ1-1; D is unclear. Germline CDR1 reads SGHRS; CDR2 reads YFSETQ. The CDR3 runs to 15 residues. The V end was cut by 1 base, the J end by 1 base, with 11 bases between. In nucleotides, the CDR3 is TGCGCCAGCAGCTTGAAGGCAGGATCGAACACTGAAGCTTTCTTT. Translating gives CASSLKAGSNTEAFF.

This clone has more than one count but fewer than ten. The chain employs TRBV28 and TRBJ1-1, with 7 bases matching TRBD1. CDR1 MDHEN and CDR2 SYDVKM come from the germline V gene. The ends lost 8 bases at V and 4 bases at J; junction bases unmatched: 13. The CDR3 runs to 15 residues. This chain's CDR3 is CASGVAGGRGTEAFF. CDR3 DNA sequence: TGTGCCAGCGGGGTAGCAGGGGGGCGAGGCACTGAAGCTTTCTTT.

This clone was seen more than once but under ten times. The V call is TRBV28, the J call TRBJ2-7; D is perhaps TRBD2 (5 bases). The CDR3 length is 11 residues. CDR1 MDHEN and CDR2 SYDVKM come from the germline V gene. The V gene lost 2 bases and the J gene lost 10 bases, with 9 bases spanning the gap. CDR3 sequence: CASSLRGRQYF. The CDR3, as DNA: TGTGCCAGCAGTTTAAGAGGGAGACAGTACTTC.

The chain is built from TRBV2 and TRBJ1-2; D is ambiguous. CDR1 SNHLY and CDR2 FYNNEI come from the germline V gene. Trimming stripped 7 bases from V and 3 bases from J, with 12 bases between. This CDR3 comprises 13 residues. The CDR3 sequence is CASKEGPDYGYTF. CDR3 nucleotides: TGTGCCAGCAAGGAGGGCCCCGACTATGGCTACACCTTC.

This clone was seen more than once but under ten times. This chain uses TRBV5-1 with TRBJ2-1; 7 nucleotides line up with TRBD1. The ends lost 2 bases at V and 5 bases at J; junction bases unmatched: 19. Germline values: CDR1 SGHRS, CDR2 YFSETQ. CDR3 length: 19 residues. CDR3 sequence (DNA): TGCGCCAGCAGCTTAAAGAAATCTTGGGACAGTAGGACACACAATGAGCAGTTCTTC. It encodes CASSLKKSWDSRTHNEQFF.

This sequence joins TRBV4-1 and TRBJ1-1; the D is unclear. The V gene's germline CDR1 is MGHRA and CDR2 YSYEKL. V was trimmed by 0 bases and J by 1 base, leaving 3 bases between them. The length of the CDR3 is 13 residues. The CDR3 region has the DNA TGCGCCAGCAGCCAAGACTGGAACACTGAAGCTTTCTTT. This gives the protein CASSQDWNTEAFF.

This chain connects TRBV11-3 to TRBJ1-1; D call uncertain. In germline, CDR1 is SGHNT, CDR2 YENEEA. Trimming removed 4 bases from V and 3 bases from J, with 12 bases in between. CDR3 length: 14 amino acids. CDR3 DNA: TGTGCCAGCAGCTCCCAAGGGAGGGACACTGAAGCTTTCTTT. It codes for CASSSQGRDTEAFF.

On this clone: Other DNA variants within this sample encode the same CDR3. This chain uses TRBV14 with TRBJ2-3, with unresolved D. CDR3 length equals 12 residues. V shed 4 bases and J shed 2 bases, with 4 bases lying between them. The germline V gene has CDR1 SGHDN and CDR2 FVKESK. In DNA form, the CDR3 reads TGTGCCAGCAGCCGTCTCACAGATACGCAGTATTTT. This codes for CASSRLTDTQYF.

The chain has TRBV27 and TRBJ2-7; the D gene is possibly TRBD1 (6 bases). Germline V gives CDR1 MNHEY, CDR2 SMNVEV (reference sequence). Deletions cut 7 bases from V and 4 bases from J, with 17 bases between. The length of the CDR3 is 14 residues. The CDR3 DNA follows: TGTGCCAGCACCTTCCAGGGGTTTGGGTACGAGCAGTACTTC. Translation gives CASTFQGFGYEQYF.

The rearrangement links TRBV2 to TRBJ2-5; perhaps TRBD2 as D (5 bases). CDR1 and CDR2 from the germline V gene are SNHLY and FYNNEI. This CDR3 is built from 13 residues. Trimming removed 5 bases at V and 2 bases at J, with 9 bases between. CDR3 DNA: TGTGCCAGCAGTCGGGGAAGGCAAGAGACCCAGTACTTC. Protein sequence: CASSRGRQETQYF.

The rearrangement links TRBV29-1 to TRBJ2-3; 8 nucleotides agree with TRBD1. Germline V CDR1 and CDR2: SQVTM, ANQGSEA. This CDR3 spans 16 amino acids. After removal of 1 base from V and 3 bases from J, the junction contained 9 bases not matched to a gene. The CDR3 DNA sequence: TGCAGCGTTGAAGGAGGACAGGGAGAGAGGACAGATACGCAGTATTTT. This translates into CSVEGGQGERTDTQYF.

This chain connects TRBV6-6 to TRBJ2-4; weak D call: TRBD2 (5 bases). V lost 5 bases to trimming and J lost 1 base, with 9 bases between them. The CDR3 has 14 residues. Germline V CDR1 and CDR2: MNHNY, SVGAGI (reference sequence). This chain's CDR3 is CASSPGEAKNIQYF. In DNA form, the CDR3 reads TGTGCCAGCAGTCCCGGGGAGGCCAAAAACATTCAGTACTTC.

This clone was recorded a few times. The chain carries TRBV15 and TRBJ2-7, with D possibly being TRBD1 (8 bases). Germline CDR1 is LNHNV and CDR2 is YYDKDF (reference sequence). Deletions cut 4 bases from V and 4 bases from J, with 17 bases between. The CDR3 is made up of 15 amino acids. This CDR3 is CATSNGQGGLYEQYF. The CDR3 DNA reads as TGTGCCACCAGCAATGGACAGGGAGGGTTATACGAGCAGTACTTC. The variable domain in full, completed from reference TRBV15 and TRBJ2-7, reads DAMVIQNPRYQVTQFGKPVTLSCSQTLNHNVMYWYQQKSSQAPKLLFHYYDKDFNNEADTPDNFQSRRPNTSFCFLDIRSPGLGDTAMYLCATSNGQGGLYEQYFGPGTRLTVT.

CDR3 protein: CATRQGAIGYQPQHF. CDR3 coding DNA: TGTGCCACCAGACAGGGGGCTATAGGGTATCAGCCCCAGCATTTT. This sequence joins TRBV6-5 and TRBJ1-5, with 10 bases lining up with TRBD1. The germline gives CDR1 MNHEY, CDR2 SVGAGI. V lost 10 bases, J lost 5 bases, and 11 bases stayed unmatched. The CDR3 has 15 residues.

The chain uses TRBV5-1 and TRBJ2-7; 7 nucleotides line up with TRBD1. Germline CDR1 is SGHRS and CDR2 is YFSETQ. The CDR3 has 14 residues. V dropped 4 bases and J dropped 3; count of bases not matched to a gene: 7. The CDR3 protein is CASSPGQTLYEQYF. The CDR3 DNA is TGCGCCAGCAGCCCGGGACAGACCCTCTACGAGCAGTACTTC.

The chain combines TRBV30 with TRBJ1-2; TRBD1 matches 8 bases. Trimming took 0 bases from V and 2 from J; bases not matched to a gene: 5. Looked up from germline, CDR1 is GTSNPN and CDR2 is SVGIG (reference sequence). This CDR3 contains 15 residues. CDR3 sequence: CAWSVRGTGNYGYTF. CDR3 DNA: TGTGCCTGGAGTGTACGGGGGACAGGCAACTATGGCTACACCTTC.

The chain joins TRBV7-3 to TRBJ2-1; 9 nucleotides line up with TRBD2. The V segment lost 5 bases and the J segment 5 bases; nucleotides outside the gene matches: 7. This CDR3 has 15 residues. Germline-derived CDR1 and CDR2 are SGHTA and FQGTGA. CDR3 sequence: CASSLGTSRHNEQFF. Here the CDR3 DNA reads TGTGCCAGCAGCCTCGGGACTAGCAGACACAATGAGCAGTTCTTC. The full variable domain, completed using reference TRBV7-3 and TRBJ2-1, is GAGVSQTPSNKVTEKGKYVELRCDPISGHTALYWYRQSLGQGPEFLIYFQGTGAADDSGLPNDRFFAVRPEGSVSTLKIQRTERGDSAVYLCASSLGTSRHNEQFFGPGTRLTVL.

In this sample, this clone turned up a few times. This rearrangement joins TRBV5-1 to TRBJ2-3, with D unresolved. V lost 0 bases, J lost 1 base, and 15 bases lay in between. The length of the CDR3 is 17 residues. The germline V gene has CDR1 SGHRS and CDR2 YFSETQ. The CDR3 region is CASSLEVPIAGTDTQYF. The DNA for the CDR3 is TGCGCCAGCAGCTTGGAGGTCCCGATCGCGGGCACAGATACGCAGTATTTT.

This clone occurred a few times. CDR3 in DNA: TGTGCCACCAGCAGAGGTAGTGGGACTAGGCACAATGAGCAGTTCTTC. Translated, it gives CATSRGSGTRHNEQFF. The rearrangement uses TRBV15 and TRBJ2-1; 8 positions agree with TRBD2. Trimming took 1 base from V and 5 from J; bases not matched to a gene: 7. The CDR3 loop spans 16 amino acids. The germline gives CDR1 LNHNV, CDR2 YYDKDF (reference sequence).

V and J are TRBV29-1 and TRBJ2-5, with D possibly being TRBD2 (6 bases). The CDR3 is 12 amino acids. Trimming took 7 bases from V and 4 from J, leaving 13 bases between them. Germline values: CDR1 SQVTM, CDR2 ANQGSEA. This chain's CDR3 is CSARRAGETQYF. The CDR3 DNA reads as TGCAGCGCGCGGCGAGCGGGAGAGACCCAGTACTTC.

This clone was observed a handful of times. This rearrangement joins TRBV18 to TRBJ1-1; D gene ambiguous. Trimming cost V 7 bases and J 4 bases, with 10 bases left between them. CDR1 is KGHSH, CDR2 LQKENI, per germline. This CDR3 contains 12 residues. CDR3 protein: CASFGDGTEAFF. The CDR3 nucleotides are TGTGCCAGCTTCGGGGATGGCACTGAAGCTTTCTTT.